Below, 22 T cell receptor beta chains from the same sample are listed, as sequenced in a study of cytomegalovirus exposure and HLA in healthy donors. The data were produced by immunoSEQ multiplex PCR, yet TCRdb's version contains in-frame clones alone and is incomplete. This table has about 110,000 clones, approximately 95% appearing once. The sequencing input was PBMCs. The receptors come from a woman under 30 in good health and CMV-seronegative.

V gene TRBV5-6 combines with J gene TRBJ2-7; TRBD1 might be the D (6 bases). The germline V gene encodes CDR1 SGHDT and CDR2 YYEEEE. The CDR3 loop spans 15 amino acids. Trimming stripped 0 bases from V and 0 bases from J, with 10 bases between. The CDR3 sequence: CASSLGDRSSYEQYF. The DNA of the CDR3 is TGTGCCAGCAGCTTGGGAGACAGGAGCTCCTACGAGCAGTACTTC.

This rearrangement joins TRBV19 to TRBJ1-5; possibly TRBD1 for D (5 bases). V was shortened by 2 bases and J by 4 bases, with 15 bases between the two germline ends. The CDR3 covers 16 residues. Germline assignment: CDR1 LNHDA and CDR2 SQIVND (reference sequence). The CDR3 DNA reads TGTGCCAGTAGTATAACTCCCCGACAGCCTAATCAGCCCCAGCATTTT. Amino acids: CASSITPRQPNQPQHF.

The chain recombines TRBV7-3 with TRBJ2-7; tentatively, D is TRBD1 (6 bases). CDR3 length: 16 amino acids. Germline assignment: CDR1 SGHTA and CDR2 FQGTGA. Trimming removed 5 bases at V and 3 bases at J, with 20 bases between. CDR3 coding DNA: TGTGCCAGCAGCCCCACAGGGTCCCCGCCTGTCTACGAGCAGTACTTC. Translated: CASSPTGSPPVYEQYF. The full variable domain, rest sourced from reference TRBV7-3 and TRBJ2-7, is GAGVSQTPSNKVTEKGKYVELRCDPISGHTALYWYRQSLGQGPEFLIYFQGTGAADDSGLPNDRFFAVRPEGSVSTLKIQRTERGDSAVYLCASSPTGSPPVYEQYFGPGTRLTVT.

The chain uses TRBV7-8 and TRBJ2-1, with TRBD1 identical over 8 bases. Germline loops: CDR1 SGHVS, CDR2 FQNEAQ. There are 15 residues in the CDR3. V gave up 3 bases and J gave up 3 bases; unmatched junction bases: 4. For the CDR3, the DNA is TGTGCCAGCAGCTTGGCAGGGGGCGTCTACAATGAGCAGTTCTTC. Translation gives CASSLAGGVYNEQFF. Filled out from reference TRBV7-8 and TRBJ2-1, the complete variable domain reads GAGVSQSPRYKVAKRGQDVALRCDPISGHVSLFWYQQALGQGPEFLTYFQNEAQLDKSGLPSDRFFAERPEGSVSTLKIQRTQQEDSAVYLCASSLAGGVYNEQFFGPGTRLTVL.

This chain joins TRBV11-3 and TRBJ2-1; TRBD2 matches at 10 bases. The J segment lost 6 bases and the V segment lost 5 bases, leaving 7 bases of the junction unmatched. The CDR3 consists of 15 residues. The germline V gene encodes CDR1 SGHNT and CDR2 YENEEA. The CDR3 DNA sequence: TGTGCCAGCAGCGCGGCCGGGACTAGCGTCAATGAGCAGTTCTTC. Translation: CASSAAGTSVNEQFF.

This sequence joins TRBV27 and TRBJ2-1; 9 nucleotides align to TRBD1. Germline V gene sequence: CDR1 MNHEY, CDR2 SMNVEV (reference sequence). Losses at the gene ends were 5 bases for V and 15 bases for J; bases not matched to a gene: 17. This CDR3 is built from 15 residues. CDR3 in DNA: TGTGCCAGCAGTGGGGACAGGGAACCCTGGGGGGTTCCGTTCTTC. It is translated as CASSGDREPWGVPFF.

This clone appeared once. The chain joins TRBV4-1 to TRBJ1-2; possible D gene TRBD1, 5 bases. CDR1 is MGHRA, CDR2 YSYEKL, per germline. V lost 3 bases and J lost 5, with 13 bases in between. The CDR3 covers 14 residues. Written as DNA, the CDR3 is TGCGCCAGCAGCCATTCCGGGGACTTATATGGCTACACCTTC. Translation: CASSHSGDLYGYTF.

V gene TRBV28 combines with J gene TRBJ2-6; 7 bases are a match to TRBD2. The V and J ends lost 6 bases and 0 bases, in that order; junction bases with no gene match: 17. The CDR3 runs to 20 residues. Germline-derived CDR1 and CDR2 are MDHEN and SYDVKM. This CDR3 is CASSAHPGGAESSGANVLTF. CDR3 coding DNA: TGTGCCAGCAGCGCCCACCCGGGGGGAGCAGAGAGCTCTGGGGCCAACGTCCTGACTTTC.

The chain is built from TRBV5-6 and TRBJ1-2; no clear D gene. This CDR3 comprises 14 residues. Looked up from germline, CDR1 is SGHDT and CDR2 is YYEEEE. Trimming removed 4 bases at V and 6 bases at J, with 16 bases between. The CDR3 DNA is TGTGCCAGCAGCCGGCCGGGAGCGGTGCATGGCTACACCTTC. This codes for CASSRPGAVHGYTF.

This clone was counted a single time. The chain recombines TRBV6-5 with TRBJ1-3; 7 bases are shared with TRBD1. Germline trimming cut 6 bases from V and 0 bases from J; bases unmatched to any gene: 5. CDR3 size: 15 residues. Per the germline V gene, CDR1 is MNHEY and CDR2 is SVGAGI. The CDR3 DNA reads TGTGCCAGCAGGGAACAGGGGTTCTCTGGAAACACCATATATTTT. It is translated as CASREQGFSGNTIYF.

The chain is built from TRBV11-2 and TRBJ1-2, with 7 positions matching TRBD1. With V trimmed by 4 bases and J by 2 bases, 10 bases remained unmatched. The CDR3 runs to 16 residues. In germline, CDR1 is SGHAT, CDR2 FQNNGV. Here the CDR3 reads CASSSLKGAGNYGYTF. CDR3 nucleotides: TGTGCCAGCAGCTCCCTTAAGGGGGCAGGGAACTATGGCTACACCTTC.

This chain uses TRBV6-5 with TRBJ1-5; possible D gene TRBD1, 5 bases. The V gene's germline CDR1 is MNHEY and CDR2 SVGAGI. V lost 4 bases to trimming and J lost 3 bases, with 10 bases between them. This CDR3 comprises 14 residues. The CDR3 DNA reads as TGTGCCAGCAGTTCAGGGAACTCCAATCAGCCCCAGCATTTT. This gives the protein CASSSGNSNQPQHF.

The chain links TRBV7-2 to TRBJ1-1, with 7 bases fitting TRBD1. V trimming: 0 bases; J trimming: 9 bases; junction bases outside the gene matches: 7. CDR3 length: 14 residues. Germline CDR1 and CDR2: SGHTA and FQGNSA. In DNA, the CDR3 is TGTGCCAGCAGCTTAGCTCCCGGACAGGAGAAAGCTTTCTTT. Translation: CASSLAPGQEKAFF. The full variable domain, rest sourced from reference TRBV7-2 and TRBJ1-1, is GAGVSQSPSNKVTEKGKDVELRCDPISGHTALYWYRQSLGQGLEFLIYFQGNSAPDKSGLPSDRFSAERTGGSVSTLTIQRTQQEDSAVYLCASSLAPGQEKAFFGQGTRLTVV.

The genes are TRBV5-1 and TRBJ2-1, with 9 nucleotides matching TRBD1. CDR3 length: 14 residues. V shed 2 bases and J 9 bases; nucleotides not matched to a gene: 6. CDR1 is SGHRS, CDR2 YFSETQ, per germline. As DNA, the CDR3 is TGCGCCAGCAGCTTTGAGACAGGGGGAGGTGAGCAGTTCTTC. This gives the protein CASSFETGGGEQFF.

The V gene is TRBV29-1, the J gene TRBJ1-6; D gene ambiguous. This CDR3 comprises 11 residues. The V gene's germline CDR1 is SQVTM and CDR2 ANQGSEA. The V end lost 4 bases, the J end lost 12 bases, and 10 bases lay between the germline ends. The CDR3 DNA follows: TGCAGCGTTGGAGAGGGAGGACCCCTCCACTTT. This codes for CSVGEGGPLHF. Supplemented by reference TRBV29-1 and TRBJ1-6, the full variable domain reads SAVISQKPSRDICQRGTSLTIQCQVDSQVTMMFWYRQQPGQSLTLIATANQGSEATYESGFVIDKFPISRPNLTFSTLTVSNMSPEDSSIYLCSVGEGGPLHFGNGTRLTVT.

For the CDR3, the DNA is TGTGCCAGCAGCACGGGGGTGGCAGGGTCCTACAATGAGCAGTTCTTC. The encoded protein is CASSTGVAGSYNEQFF. The genes are TRBV7-3 and TRBJ2-1; weak D call: TRBD2 (6 bases). Deletions cut 5 bases from V and 1 base from J, with 15 bases between. Germline V lookup: CDR1 SGHTA, CDR2 FQGTGA. The CDR3 contains 16 residues. Supplemented by reference TRBV7-3 and TRBJ2-1, the full variable domain reads GAGVSQTPSNKVTEKGKYVELRCDPISGHTALYWYRQSLGQGPEFLIYFQGTGAADDSGLPNDRFFAVRPEGSVSTLKIQRTERGDSAVYLCASSTGVAGSYNEQFFGPGTRLTVL.

The chain carries TRBV4-1 and TRBJ2-5, with 10 bases identical to TRBD2. The length of the CDR3 is 17 residues. Germline trimming cut 0 bases from V and 7 bases from J; bases unmatched to any gene: 11. Per germline, CDR1 MGHRA and CDR2 YSYEKL. The CDR3 DNA is TGCGCCAGCAGCCAAGAGCGGACACTAGCGGGGAGAGGGACCCAGTACTTC. Residues: CASSQERTLAGRGTQYF.

In nucleotides, the CDR3 is TGCGCCAGCCCCTCAGGGGCGGGAGAGACCCAGTACTTC. Translation: CASPSGAGETQYF. The gene calls are TRBV23-1 and TRBJ2-5, with D perhaps TRBD1 (6 bases). TRBV23-1 is an ORF, with its function uncertain. V lost 8 bases to trimming and J lost 4 bases, with 14 bases between them. The CDR3 consists of 13 residues.

This rearrangement joins TRBV9 to TRBJ2-6, with TRBD1 identical over 10 bases. J was trimmed by 4 bases and V by 4 bases; bases with no gene match: 14. The germline V gene encodes CDR1 SGDLS and CDR2 YYNGEE. This CDR3 has 19 amino acids. CDR3 DNA: TGTGCCAGCAGCCACAGTCGTCGGACAGGGGGTACAGGGGCCAACGTCCTGACTTTC. Protein: CASSHSRRTGGTGANVLTF.

This chain uses TRBV27 with TRBJ1-2; TRBD1 aligns across 8 bases. The germline CDR1 and CDR2 sequences are MNHEY and SMNVEV (reference sequence). The CDR3 is made up of 16 amino acids. V trimming: 2 bases; J trimming: 2 bases; junction bases outside the gene matches: 7. The CDR3 here is CASSLIGAGGNYGYTF. CDR3 sequence (DNA): TGTGCCAGCAGTTTAATCGGGGCAGGGGGCAACTATGGCTACACCTTC.

The gene calls are TRBV4-1 and TRBJ1-3; the D is unclear. CDR1 MGHRA and CDR2 YSYEKL come from the germline V gene. Trimming stripped 5 bases from V and 4 bases from J, with 9 bases between. This CDR3 is 13 amino acids long. The CDR3 reads CASSFWAGNTIYF. CDR3 bases: TGCGCCAGCAGCTTCTGGGCGGGAAACACCATATATTTT.

This chain links TRBV29-1 with TRBJ2-3; the D gene is possibly TRBD2 (7 bases). Looked up from germline, CDR1 is SQVTM and CDR2 is ANQGSEA. Trimming cost V 2 bases and J 1 base, with 22 bases left between them. This CDR3 has 18 residues. Here the CDR3 DNA reads TGCAGCGTTGAATTGGTGGCGGGGGCCCGTGTCGGCACAGATACGCAGTATTTT. Its protein is CSVELVAGARVGTDTQYF.